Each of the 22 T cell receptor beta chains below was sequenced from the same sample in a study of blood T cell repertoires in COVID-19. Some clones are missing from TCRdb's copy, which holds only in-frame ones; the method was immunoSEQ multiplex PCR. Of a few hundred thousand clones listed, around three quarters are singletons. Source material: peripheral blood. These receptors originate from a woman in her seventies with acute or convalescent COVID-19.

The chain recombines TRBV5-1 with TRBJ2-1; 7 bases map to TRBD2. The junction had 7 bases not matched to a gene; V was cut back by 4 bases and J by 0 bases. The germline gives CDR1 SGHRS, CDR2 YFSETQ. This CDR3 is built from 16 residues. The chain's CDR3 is CASSGSSGSSYNEQFF. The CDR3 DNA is TGCGCCAGCAGCGGCTCTAGCGGAAGCTCCTACAATGAGCAGTTCTTC.

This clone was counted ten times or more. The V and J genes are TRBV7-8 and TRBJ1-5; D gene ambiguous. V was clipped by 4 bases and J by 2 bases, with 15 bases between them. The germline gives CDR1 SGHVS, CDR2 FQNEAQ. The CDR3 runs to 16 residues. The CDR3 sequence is CASSSGRTWGNQPQHF. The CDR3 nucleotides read TGTGCCAGCAGCTCAGGACGGACTTGGGGCAATCAGCCCCAGCATTTT.

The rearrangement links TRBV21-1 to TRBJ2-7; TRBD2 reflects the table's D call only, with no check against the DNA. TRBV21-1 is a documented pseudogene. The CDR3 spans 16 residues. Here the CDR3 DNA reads TGTGCCAGCAGCAAAGGGACTAGCGGGCTTCCCTACGAGCAGTACTTC. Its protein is CASSKGTSGLPYEQYF.

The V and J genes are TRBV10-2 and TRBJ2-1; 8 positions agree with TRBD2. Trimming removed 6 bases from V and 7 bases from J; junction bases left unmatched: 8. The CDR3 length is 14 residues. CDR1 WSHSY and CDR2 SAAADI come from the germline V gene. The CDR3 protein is CASSVGGAFNEQFF. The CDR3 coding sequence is TGCGCCAGCAGCGTCGGGGGGGCCTTTAATGAGCAGTTCTTC.

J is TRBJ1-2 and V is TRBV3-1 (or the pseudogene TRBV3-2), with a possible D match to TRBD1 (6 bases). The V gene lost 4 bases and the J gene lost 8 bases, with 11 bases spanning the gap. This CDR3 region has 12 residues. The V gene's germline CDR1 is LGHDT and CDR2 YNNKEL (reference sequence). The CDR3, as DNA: TGTGCCAGCAGCCGGGACAATAGGGGCTACACCTTC. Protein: CASSRDNRGYTF.

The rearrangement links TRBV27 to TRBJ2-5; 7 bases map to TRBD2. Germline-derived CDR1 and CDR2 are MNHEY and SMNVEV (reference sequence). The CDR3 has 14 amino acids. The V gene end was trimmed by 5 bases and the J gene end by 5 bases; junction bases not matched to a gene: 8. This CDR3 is CASSPMGEGETQYF. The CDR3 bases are TGTGCCAGCAGTCCTATGGGGGAGGGGGAGACCCAGTACTTC.

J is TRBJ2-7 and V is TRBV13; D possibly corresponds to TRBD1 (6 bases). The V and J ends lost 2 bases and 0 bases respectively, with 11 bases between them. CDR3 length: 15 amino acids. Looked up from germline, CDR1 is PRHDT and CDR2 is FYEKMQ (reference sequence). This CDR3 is CASSLQGKVSYEQYF. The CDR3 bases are TGTGCCAGCAGCTTACAGGGGAAGGTCTCCTACGAGCAGTACTTC.

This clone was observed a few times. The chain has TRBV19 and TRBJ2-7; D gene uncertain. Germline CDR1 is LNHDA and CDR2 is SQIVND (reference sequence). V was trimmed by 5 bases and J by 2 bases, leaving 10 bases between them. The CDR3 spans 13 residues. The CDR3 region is CASSSPPTYEQYF. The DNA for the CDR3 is TGTGCCAGTAGTTCCCCTCCTACCTACGAGCAGTACTTC.

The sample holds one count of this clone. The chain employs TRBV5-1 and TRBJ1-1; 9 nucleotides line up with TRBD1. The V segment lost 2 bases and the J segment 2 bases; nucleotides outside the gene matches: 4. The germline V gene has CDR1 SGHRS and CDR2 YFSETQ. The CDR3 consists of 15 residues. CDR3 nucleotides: TGCGCCAGCAGCTTACAGGGGGCAGGAAACACTGAAGCTTTCTTT. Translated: CASSLQGAGNTEAFF.

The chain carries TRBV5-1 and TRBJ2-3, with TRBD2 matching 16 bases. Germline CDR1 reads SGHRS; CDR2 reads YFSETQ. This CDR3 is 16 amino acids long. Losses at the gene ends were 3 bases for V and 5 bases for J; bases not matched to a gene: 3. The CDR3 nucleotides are TGCGCCAGCAGCTGGGGACTAGCGGGGGGGCAAGATACGCAGTATTTT. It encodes CASSWGLAGGQDTQYF.

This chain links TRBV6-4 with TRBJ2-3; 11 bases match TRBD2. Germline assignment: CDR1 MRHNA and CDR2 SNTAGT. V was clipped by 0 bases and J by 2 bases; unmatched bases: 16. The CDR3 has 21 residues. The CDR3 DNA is TGTGCCAGCAGTGACTCGATATCTAGCGGGGGGCCGTTACCAACCACAGATACGCAGTATTTT. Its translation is CASSDSISSGGPLPTTDTQYF.

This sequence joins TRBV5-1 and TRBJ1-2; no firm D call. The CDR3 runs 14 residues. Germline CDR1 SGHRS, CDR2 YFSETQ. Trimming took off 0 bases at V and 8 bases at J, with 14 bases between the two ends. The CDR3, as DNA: TGCGCCAGCAGCTTGGGCTCGGGTCAAGGAGGCTACACCTTC. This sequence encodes CASSLGSGQGGYTF.

The CDR3 DNA is TGTGCCAGTAGTACCGGGACAGGGGACTGGGGGCAAGAGACCCAGTACTTC. Encoded protein: CASSTGTGDWGQETQYF. This chain joins TRBV19 and TRBJ2-5, with 10 bases aligning to TRBD1. This CDR3 spans 17 amino acids. V dropped 4 bases and J dropped 2; count of bases not matched to a gene: 10. The germline gives CDR1 LNHDA, CDR2 SQIVND (reference sequence).

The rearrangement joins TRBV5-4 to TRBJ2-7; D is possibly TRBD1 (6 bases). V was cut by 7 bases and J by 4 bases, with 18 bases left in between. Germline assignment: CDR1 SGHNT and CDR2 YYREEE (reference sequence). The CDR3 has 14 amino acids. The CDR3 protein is CASRLDSPKYEQYF. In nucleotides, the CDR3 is TGTGCCAGCCGCCTGGACAGCCCTAAGTACGAGCAGTACTTC.

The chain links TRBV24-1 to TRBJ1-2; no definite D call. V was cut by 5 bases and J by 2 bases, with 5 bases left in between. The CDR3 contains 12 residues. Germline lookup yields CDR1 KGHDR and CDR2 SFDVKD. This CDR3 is CATSVENYGYTF. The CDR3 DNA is TGTGCCACCAGTGTGGAGAACTATGGCTACACCTTC.

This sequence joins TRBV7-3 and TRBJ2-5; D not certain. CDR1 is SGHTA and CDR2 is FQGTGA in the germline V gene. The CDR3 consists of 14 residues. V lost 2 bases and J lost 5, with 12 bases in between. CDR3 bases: TGTGCCAGCAGCTTAGATACAGATCAGGAGACCCAGTACTTC. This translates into CASSLDTDQETQYF.

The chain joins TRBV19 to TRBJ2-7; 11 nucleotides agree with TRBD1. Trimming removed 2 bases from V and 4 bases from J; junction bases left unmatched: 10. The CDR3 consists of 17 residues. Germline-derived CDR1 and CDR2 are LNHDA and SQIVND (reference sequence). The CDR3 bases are TGTGCCAGTAGTATAACGGGCGGACAGGGGGCCAGGTACGAGCAGTACTTC. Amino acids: CASSITGGQGARYEQYF. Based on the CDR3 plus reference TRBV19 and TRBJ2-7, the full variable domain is DGGITQSPKYLFRKEGQNVTLSCEQNLNHDAMYWYRQDPGQGLRLIYYSQIVNDFQKGDIAEGYSVSREKKESFPLTVTSAQKNPTAFYLCASSITGGQGARYEQYFGPGTRLTVT.

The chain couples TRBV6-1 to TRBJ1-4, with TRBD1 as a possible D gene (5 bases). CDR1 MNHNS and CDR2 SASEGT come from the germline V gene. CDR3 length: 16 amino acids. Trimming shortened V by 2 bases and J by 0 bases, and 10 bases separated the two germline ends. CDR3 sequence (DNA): TGTGCCAGCAGTGAAATGTCGGGGGCAACTAATGAAAAACTGTTTTTT. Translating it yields CASSEMSGATNEKLFF.

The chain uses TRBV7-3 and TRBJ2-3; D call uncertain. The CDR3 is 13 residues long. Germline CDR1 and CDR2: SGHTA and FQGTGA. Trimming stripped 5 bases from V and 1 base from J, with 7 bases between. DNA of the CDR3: TGTGCCAGCAGCCCTTCGGGCACAGATACGCAGTATTTT. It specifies CASSPSGTDTQYF.

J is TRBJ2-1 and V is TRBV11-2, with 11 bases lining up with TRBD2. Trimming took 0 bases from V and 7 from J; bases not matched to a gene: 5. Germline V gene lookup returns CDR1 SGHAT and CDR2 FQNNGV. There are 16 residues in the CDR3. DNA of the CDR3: TGTGCCAGCAGCTTAGATTTAGCGGGGGGGTTGAATGAGCAGTTCTTC. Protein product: CASSLDLAGGLNEQFF.

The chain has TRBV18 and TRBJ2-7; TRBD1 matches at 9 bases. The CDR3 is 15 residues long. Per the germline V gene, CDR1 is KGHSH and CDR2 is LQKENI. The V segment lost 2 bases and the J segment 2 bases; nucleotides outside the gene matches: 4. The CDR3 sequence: CASSPIQGATYEQYF. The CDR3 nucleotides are TGTGCCAGCTCACCAATACAGGGGGCAACCTACGAGCAGTACTTC.

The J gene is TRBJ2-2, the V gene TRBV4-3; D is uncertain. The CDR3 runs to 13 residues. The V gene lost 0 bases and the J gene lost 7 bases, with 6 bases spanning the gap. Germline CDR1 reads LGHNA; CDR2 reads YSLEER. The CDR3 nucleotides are TGCGCCAGCAGCCAAGAACCGGGCGGGGAGCTGTTTTTT. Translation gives CASSQEPGGELFF.